This TCR beta chain was sequenced during a study of patients and donors after allogeneic stem cell transplantation. The CDR3 is 15 amino acids. Trimming left V 6 bases short and J 0 bases short, with 12 bases between. Using its own MiXCR run on the RT-PCR reads, TCRdb lists one record per CDR3 protein. The sample yields a few hundred thousand distinct CDR3 sequences, around 41% seen once. This clonotype has a handful of counts. The sequencing input was blood, either unsorted or a sorted T cell fraction (not recorded which). The origin of this receptor is a human donor who was either an allogeneic HSCT recipient or a stem cell or donor lymphocyte infusion donor (not recorded which). It is not recorded whose cells these are; they may come from a transplant donor. The genes are TRBV12-3 or TRBV12-4 and TRBJ1-5; possibly TRBD1 for D (5 bases). The CDR3: CASSRQTYSNQPQHF. In DNA, the CDR3 is TGTGCCAGCAGCCGACAGACTTATAGCAATCAGCCCCAGCATTTT.